This record concerns one T cell receptor beta chain sequence. Between the trimmed V and J ends, which lost 0 bases and 10 bases, there was a span of 16 bases. Germline lookup yields CDR1 SGHTA and CDR2 FQGNSA. The CDR3 runs 15 residues. In the study's own analysis: Amplification of reference gene primers was used by the study to estimate nucleated cell counts. Sequencing used immunoSEQ multiplex PCR; TCRdb keeps in-frame clones, though not all of them. The DNA gave D and trimming, while V, J and clone size come from that table. The sample includes some 230,000 clones, roughly 85% of them seen just once. The sample is drawn from a study of blood T cell repertoires in COVID-19. The overall study: Nucleic acid was either cDNA or gDNA, and it came from T cells, B-cell-depleted T cells, or PBMCs.

The chain links TRBV7-2 to TRBJ2-1, with a possible D match to TRBD2 (6 bases). The clonotype comes from a young man who had recovered from COVID-19. The specimen sequenced was peripheral blood. The CDR3 sequence: CASSLAGGFAGEQFF. The DNA for the CDR3 is TGTGCCAGCAGCTTAGCGGGCGGGTTCGCGGGGGAGCAGTTCTTC.